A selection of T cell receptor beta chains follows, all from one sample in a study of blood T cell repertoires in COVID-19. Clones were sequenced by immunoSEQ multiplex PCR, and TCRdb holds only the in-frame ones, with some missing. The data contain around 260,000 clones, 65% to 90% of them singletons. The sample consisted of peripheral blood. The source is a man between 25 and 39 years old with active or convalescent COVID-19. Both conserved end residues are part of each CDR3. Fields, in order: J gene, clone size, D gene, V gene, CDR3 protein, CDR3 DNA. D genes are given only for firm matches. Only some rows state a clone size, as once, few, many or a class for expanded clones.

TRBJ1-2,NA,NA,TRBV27,CASSNRQLANYGYTF,TGTGCCAGCAGTAACCGACAGTTAGCTAACTATGGCTACACCTTC
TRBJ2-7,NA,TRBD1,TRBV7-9,CASSPGTGDHRTSYEQYF,TGTGCCAGCAGCCCAGGGACAGGGGATCATCGGACATCCTACGAGCAGTACTTC
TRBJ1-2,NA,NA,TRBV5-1,CASSLGPGTRRGYTF,TGCGCCAGCAGCTTGGGTCCCGGGACAAGAAGGGGCTACACCTTC
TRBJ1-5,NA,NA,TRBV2,CASRVTGSDQPQHF,TGTGCCAGCAGGGTCACAGGGAGCGATCAGCCCCAGCATTTT
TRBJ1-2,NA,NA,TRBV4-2,CASSPYFEQGTGGYTF,TGTGCCAGCAGCCCGTACTTCGAACAGGGTACCGGTGGCTACACCTTC
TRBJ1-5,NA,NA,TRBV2,CASSTGIDQPQHF,TGTGCCAGCAGCACAGGGATCGATCAGCCCCAGCATTTT
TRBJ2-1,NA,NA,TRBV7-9,CASSLMADNEQFF,TGTGCCAGCAGCTTAATGGCAGACAATGAGCAGTTCTTC
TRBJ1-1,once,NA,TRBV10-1,CASRLQENTEAFF,TGCGCCAGCAGACTACAGGAAAACACTGAAGCTTTCTTT
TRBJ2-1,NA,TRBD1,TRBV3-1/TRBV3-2,CASSQNRGQQFF,TGTGCCAGCAGCCAAAACAGGGGCCAGCAGTTCTTC
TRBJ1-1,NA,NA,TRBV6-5,CASRGWDKNTEAFF,TGTGCCAGCAGAGGATGGGACAAGAACACTGAAGCTTTCTTT
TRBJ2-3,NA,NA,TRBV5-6,CASSPGGGHTDTQYF,TGTGCCAGCAGCCCTGGGGGGGGGCACACAGATACGCAGTATTTT
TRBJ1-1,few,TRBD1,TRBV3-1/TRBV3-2,CASSPRTQGGTEAFF,TGTGCCAGCAGCCCTCGGACCCAGGGGGGCACTGAAGCTTTCTTT
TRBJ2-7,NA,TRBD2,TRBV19,CASSIGAGPYEQYF,TGTGCCAGTAGTATAGGAGCGGGGCCTTACGAGCAGTACTTC
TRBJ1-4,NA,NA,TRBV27,CASSPTPGYEKLFF,TGTGCCAGCAGTCCGACACCTGGATATGAAAAACTGTTTTTT
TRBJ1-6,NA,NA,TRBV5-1,CASSRQGPSSYNSPLHF,TGCGCCAGCAGCAGGCAGGGTCCCAGCTCCTATAATTCACCCCTCCACTTT
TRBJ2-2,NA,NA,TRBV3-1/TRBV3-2,CASSQLTRSPGPRLNKDTGELFF,TGTGCCAGCAGCCAACTGACCCGCTCCCCGGGTCCAAGATTAAACAAAGACACCGGGGAGCTGTTTTTT